This TCR beta chain was sequenced in a study of T cell repertoires in cytomegalovirus infection (dated by TCRdb to between 2017 and 2020). General notes on the study: The peptide stimulations were aimed at well-studied HLA-B-restricted epitopes as well as recently identified HLA-C-restricted CMV epitopes, whose presentation resists viral immunomodulation. Donor HLA type was relevant to the analysis, as public TCR beta signatures indicated carriage of CMV infection together with the matching HLA type.

The sample's treatment or condition, from its label and the paper: in vitro stimulation with specific CMV peptide epitopes to enrich CMV-specific T cells. TCRdb records Illumina HiSeq 1500 as the sequencer. TCRdb reanalyzed the raw reads on its own, using fastp at Q25 for trimming and MiXCR for clone calling, and kept in-frame beta chains. Entries that share a CDR3 protein sequence are merged under the most common genes and DNA. For this sample the table gives 450,000 to 600,000 distinct CDR3 sequences, of which more than 40% were detected only once. The top ten clonotypes cover roughly two fifths of the sample. General study outcomes and caveats: Carriers of CMV infection plus the relevant HLA type were discriminated by the cumulative frequency of public TCR beta family members in the study cohort and in an independent roughly 320-donor cohort. The ex vivo response was dominated by HLA-C-restricted CMV-specific TCR beta clonotypes, and the single most frequent clonotype in two of eight donors was supplied by these HLA-C-restricted clonotypes.

Per the germline V gene, SGHTA is the CDR1 and FQGNSA is the CDR2. Measured from the cysteine to the phenylalanine, the CDR3 is 15 residues long. Only the CDR3 portion is preserved as DNA: 45 bases, with reading frame beginning at the first base. The junction shows trimming of 5 bases on V and 0 bases on J, and the gene matches do not reach 6 bases of it. This clonotype was observed a few times. Its antigen is unknown. Base qualities are not recorded, but no much larger clone differs from it by a single base. The source of this sequence is a human donor in good health (CMV status not recorded). Some clones in this sample may be carry-over from other donors' samples. Source: cultured PBMCs, taken from culture after CMV antigen stimulation. The receptor chain draws on TRBV7-2 and TRBJ2-7, with TRBD2 matching 8 junction bases. The nucleotide sequence reads TGTGCCAGCAGCCCAATAGCGGGATTCTCCTACGAGCAGTACTTC. This sequence encodes CASSPIAGFSYEQYF. Extended through the reference TRBV7-2 and TRBJ2-7 proteins, this CDR3 yields the full variable domain: GAGVSQSPSNKVTEKGKDVELRCDPISGHTALYWYRQSLGQGLEFLIYFQGNSAPDKSGLPSDRFSAERTGGSVSTLTIQRTQQEDSAVYLCASSPIAGFSYEQYFGPGTRLTVT.